Shown below are 14 T cell receptor beta chains from a single sample sequenced in a study of CD8 T cells in Susac syndrome. cDNA came from roughly 0.47 to 1 ug RNA primed by random hexamers. TCRdb re-called the immunoSEQ multiplex PCR reads through MiXCR, storing one row per CDR3 protein. The repertoire holds hundreds of thousands of distinct CDR3 sequences, approximately 92% seen once, with about 0.071% in the top ten. The material sequenced was CD4+ T cells from PBMCs. Every receptor here comes from a human donor with multiple sclerosis.

This chain links TRBV28 with TRBJ2-3; possible D gene TRBD1, 6 bases. The germline V gene encodes CDR1 MDHEN and CDR2 SYDVKM. V lost 4 bases and J lost 5, with 19 bases in between. This CDR3 has 16 amino acids. CDR3 region: CASSSYRDKGLDTQYF. DNA for the CDR3: TGTGCCAGCAGTTCGTACAGGGACAAGGGCCTAGATACGCAGTATTTT.

This clonotype appeared once. The chain joins TRBV3-1 to TRBJ1-1; D ambiguous. From germline, CDR1 is LGHDT and CDR2 YNNKEL (reference sequence). Deletions cut 1 base from V and 7 bases from J, with 7 bases between. The CDR3 totals 12 residues. The CDR3 region is CASSQGGHEAFF. The CDR3 DNA is TGTGCCAGCAGCCAAGGGGGTCATGAAGCTTTCTTT.

This chain joins TRBV7-6 and TRBJ2-7; 11 positions match TRBD2. CDR1 is SGHVS, CDR2 FNYEAQ, per germline. V lost 1 base and J lost 4; bases outside the gene matches: 15. This CDR3 has 19 residues. The CDR3 coding sequence is TGTGCCAGCAGCTTAGGCGCGGGGGTTAGCGGGGGGGCTTTTTACGAGCAGTACTTC. It specifies CASSLGAGVSGGAFYEQYF.

V and J are TRBV18 and TRBJ1-6, with 7 bases fitting TRBD1. This CDR3 contains 15 residues. Germline CDR1 reads KGHSH; CDR2 reads LQKENI. The J segment lost 10 bases and the V segment lost 3 bases, leaving 9 bases of the junction unmatched. For the CDR3, the DNA is TGTGCCAGCTCACCCCTACAGGGGAAGGGATCACCCCTCCACTTT. It codes for CASSPLQGKGSPLHF.

The CDR3 region is CASSASGSRNTQYF. Here the CDR3 DNA reads TGTGCCAGCAGCGCTAGCGGGAGTAGAAATACGCAGTATTTT. The chain uses TRBV9 and TRBJ2-3; TRBD2 matches at 10 bases. The CDR3 consists of 14 residues. Per germline, CDR1 SGDLS and CDR2 YYNGEE. Unmatched junction bases numbered 5, after V lost 3 bases and J lost 7 bases.

This clonotype came up once. This rearrangement joins TRBV2 to TRBJ2-1; D is tentatively TRBD1 or TRBD2 (6 bases each). Deletions cut 6 bases from V and 4 bases from J, with 16 bases between. The germline V gene encodes CDR1 SNHLY and CDR2 FYNNEI. This CDR3 region has 15 residues. The CDR3 protein is CASRRRGSAYNEQFF. The CDR3 DNA reads TGTGCCAGCAGGAGGAGGGGGTCCGCATACAATGAGCAGTTCTTC.

A word on this clonotype: One end of the junction varies from germline; a read error may be responsible. The chain's CDR3 is CSAYPASSHEQYF. The CDR3 nucleotides are TGCAGTGCTTACCCGGCCTCCTCCCACGAGCAGTACTTC. This chain joins TRBV20-1 and TRBJ2-7; no firm D call. CDR3 length: 13 amino acids. CDR1 DFQATT and CDR2 SNEGSKA come from the germline V gene (reference sequence).

The CDR3 protein is CASSLYLARETQYF. Here the CDR3 DNA reads TGTGCCAGCAGCTTATATCTAGCGCGAGAGACCCAGTACTTC. This rearrangement joins TRBV7-2 to TRBJ2-5, with D tentatively TRBD2 (6 bases). The CDR3 length is 14 residues. Per germline, CDR1 SGHTA and CDR2 FQGNSA. Between the trimmed V and J ends, which lost 2 bases and 4 bases, there was a span of 11 bases.

This rearrangement joins TRBV6-5 to TRBJ2-2; 9 bases match TRBD2. The CDR3 totals 17 residues. The J segment lost 4 bases and the V segment lost 0 bases, leaving 6 bases of the junction unmatched. The germline V gene encodes CDR1 MNHEY and CDR2 SVGAGI. The CDR3 loop is CASSYSWTSVGTGELFF. CDR3 nucleotide sequence: TGTGCCAGCAGTTACTCGTGGACTAGCGTCGGCACCGGGGAGCTGTTTTTT.

The V and J genes are TRBV29-1 and TRBJ1-1; D perhaps matches TRBD1 (5 bases). The CDR3 covers 13 residues. CDR1 SQVTM and CDR2 ANQGSEA come from the germline V gene. Trimming removed 6 bases from V and 6 bases from J, with 17 bases in between. CDR3 region: CSVSGTLEPEAFF. The CDR3 DNA follows: TGCAGCGTATCCGGGACCCTGGAGCCTGAAGCTTTCTTT.

This rearrangement joins TRBV6-5 to TRBJ2-7, with 9 bases fitting TRBD1. Trimming at V came to 6 bases and at J to 1 base, leaving 7 bases not matched to a gene. The CDR3 totals 15 residues. Per the germline V gene, CDR1 is MNHEY and CDR2 is SVGAGI. The DNA for the CDR3 is TGTGCCAGCAGGCTTGGACAGGGGAGGTCCTACGAGCAGTACTTC. The encoded protein is CASRLGQGRSYEQYF.

The sample holds a few counts of this clonotype. The gene calls are TRBV9 and TRBJ2-2; D remains unclear. Germline V gene data show CDR1 as SGDLS and CDR2 as YYNGEE. The V end lost 2 bases, the J end lost 0 bases, and 8 bases lay between the germline ends. CDR3 length: 15 amino acids. The CDR3 nucleotides read TGTGCCAGCAGCGTGGTGGGCACGAACACCGGGGAGCTGTTTTTT. Its translation is CASSVVGTNTGELFF.

This clonotype was observed once. This sequence joins TRBV20-1 and TRBJ1-1; possibly TRBD1 for D (5 bases). The germline V gene has CDR1 DFQATT and CDR2 SNEGSKA (reference sequence). V was trimmed by 5 bases and J by 1 base, leaving 11 bases between them. CDR3 size: 13 residues. DNA for the CDR3: TGCAGTGCTTCGGGACTCCAGAACACTGAAGCTTTCTTT. It translates to CSASGLQNTEAFF.

This sequence joins TRBV5-1 and TRBJ2-6; 9 bases are a match to TRBD2. CDR1 is SGHRS and CDR2 is YFSETQ in the germline V gene. J lost 0 bases, V lost 3 bases, and 7 bases had no gene match. The CDR3 extends over 18 amino acids. The CDR3 DNA follows: TGCGCCAGCAGCTCCCAGGGACTAGCAAGCTCTGGGGCCAACGTCCTGACTTTC. Its protein is CASSSQGLASSGANVLTF.